The source of this T cell receptor beta chain is a study of glioma-infiltrating T cells. Study results and limitations: Gliomas, especially low-grade, showed above-expected tissue-blood divergence; non-neoplastic patients showed below. Tissue and blood shared very few CDR3 sequences.

With 0 bases removed from V and 8 bases from J, the gap between germline ends came to 10 bases. This CDR3 region has 13 residues. Germline V gene data show CDR1 as LGHDT and CDR2 as YNNKEL (reference sequence). This clonotype turned up a few times. Antigen specificity is unknown. TCR alpha and beta CDR3 regions were amplified from RNA using iRepertoire nested multiplex PCR. TCRdb called the multiplex PCR reads again in MiXCR, with one record for every CDR3 protein. The table includes roughly 100,000 distinct CDR3 sequences, less than 30% detected once. The sequence was obtained from a human donor with low-grade glioma or glioblastoma, undergoing nonglioma brain surgery, or in good health (not recorded which). The chain combines TRBV3-1 with TRBJ1-2; D is possibly TRBD1 (6 bases). Material: glioma tissue, nonneoplastic brain tissue, or PBMCs (not recorded which). The CDR3 protein is CASSQEQGIGYTF. For the CDR3, the DNA is TGTGCCAGCAGCCAAGAACAGGGAATAGGCTACACCTTC.